This passage covers 22 T cell receptor beta chains from one sample sequenced in a study of CD8 T cells in Susac syndrome. Random hexamers were used to reverse transcribe the RNA input (roughly 0.5 to 1 ug). Via MiXCR, TCRdb re-called the immunoSEQ multiplex PCR reads, giving one row per CDR3 protein. The sample yields roughly 200,000 distinct CDR3 sequences, 95% seen once. The sample taken for sequencing was CD4+ T cells from PBMCs. The receptor set was obtained from a human donor with multiple sclerosis.

This chain connects TRBV7-2 to TRBJ2-5; TRBD2 matches at 13 bases. Trimming cost V 6 bases and J 4 bases; bases outside gene matches: 8. The CDR3 has 16 amino acids. Germline CDR1 is SGHTA and CDR2 is FQGNSA. CDR3 sequence: CASSLSTSGGRETQYF. The CDR3 region has the DNA TGTGCCAGCAGTCTATCGACTAGCGGGGGGAGAGAGACCCAGTACTTC.

The chain is built from TRBV25-1 and TRBJ1-2; a weak D match, TRBD1 (6 bases). Trimming removed 4 bases from V and 2 bases from J, with 11 bases in between. The germline V gene encodes CDR1 MGHDK and CDR2 SYGVNS. CDR3 length equals 14 residues. CDR3 residues: CASSAGHPNYGYTF. The CDR3, as DNA: TGTGCCAGCAGTGCGGGACACCCGAACTATGGCTACACCTTC.

The rearrangement uses TRBV18 and TRBJ2-3, with 8 bases identical to TRBD1. J lost 0 bases, V lost 4 bases, and 6 bases had no gene match. This CDR3 has 16 amino acids. Germline CDR1 and CDR2: KGHSH and LQKENI. CDR3 sequence reads: CASSLRQGTSTDTQYF. The CDR3, as DNA: TGTGCCAGCTCACTACGACAGGGGACTAGCACAGATACGCAGTATTTT.

This clonotype was seen only a few times. The V and J genes are TRBV20-1 and TRBJ1-3; D unclear. Looked up from germline, CDR1 is DFQATT and CDR2 is SNEGSKA (reference sequence). V lost 3 bases to trimming and J lost 1 base, with 4 bases between them. The CDR3 totals 12 residues. The CDR3 bases are TGCAGTGCTAGGACTTCTGGAAACACCATATATTTT. It codes for CSARTSGNTIYF.

V gene TRBV20-1 combines with J gene TRBJ1-4; D is perhaps TRBD1 (6 bases). Germline lookup yields CDR1 DFQATT and CDR2 SNEGSKA (reference sequence). The CDR3 runs 17 residues. The V and J ends lost 0 bases and 3 bases respectively, with 17 bases between them. The CDR3 bases are TGCAGTGCTAGAGATGATTGGACAGCTAGAGCTAATGAAAAACTGTTTTTT. Translated: CSARDDWTARANEKLFF.

The V gene is TRBV3-1, the J gene TRBJ1-5, with D uncertain. This CDR3 comprises 11 residues. The V gene's germline CDR1 is LGHDT and CDR2 YNNKEL (reference sequence). V was trimmed by 3 bases and J by 9 bases, leaving 6 bases between them. The CDR3 loop is CASSQEGPQHF. The CDR3 nucleotides are TGTGCCAGCAGCCAGGAGGGGCCCCAGCATTTT. Filled out from reference TRBV3-1 and TRBJ1-5, the complete variable domain reads DTAVSQTPKYLVTQMGNDKSIKCEQNLGHDTMYWYKQDSKKFLKIMFSYNNKELIINETVPNRFSPKSPDKAHLNLHINSLELGDSAVYFCASSQEGPQHFGDGTRLSIL.

The chain joins TRBV2 to TRBJ1-1, with D unclear. V lost 6 bases and J 0 bases, leaving 14 bases between the germline ends. Germline CDR1 and CDR2: SNHLY and FYNNEI. CDR3 length: 15 residues. The CDR3 DNA reads as TGTGCCAGCAGCCCTCTAAGCGGGATGAACACTGAAGCTTTCTTT. Translated, it gives CASSPLSGMNTEAFF.

The DNA of the CDR3 is TGCAGCGCCTCGGACCCAGGCTCTGAAGCTTTCTTT. It is translated as CSASDPGSEAFF. The rearrangement uses TRBV29-1 and TRBJ1-1; D is ambiguous. Trimming left V 7 bases short and J 6 bases short, with 15 bases between. Germline values: CDR1 SQVTM, CDR2 ANQGSEA. The CDR3 has 12 amino acids.

V usage is TRBV6-2 or TRBV6-3 and J usage is TRBJ1-5; D might be TRBD1 (6 bases). The CDR3 runs 15 residues. The germline CDR1 and CDR2 sequences are MNHEY and SVGEGT. Trimming took off 2 bases at V and 2 bases at J, with 10 bases between the two ends. Here the CDR3 reads CASSYVAGGNQPQHF. The CDR3 coding sequence is TGTGCCAGCAGTTACGTGGCAGGGGGCAATCAGCCCCAGCATTTT.

This clonotype was detected only once. The rearrangement uses TRBV3-1 and TRBJ2-3; D unresolved. V was cut by 0 bases and J by 4 bases, with 11 bases left in between. The V gene's germline CDR1 is LGHDT and CDR2 YNNKEL (reference sequence). CDR3 length equals 15 residues. The chain's CDR3 is CASSQEPGVADTQYF. In DNA, the CDR3 is TGTGCCAGCAGCCAAGAGCCAGGAGTGGCAGATACGCAGTATTTT.

This clonotype was seen once. V usage is TRBV5-6 and J usage is TRBJ2-7; D unresolved. Looked up from germline, CDR1 is SGHDT and CDR2 is YYEEEE. The V end was cut by 0 bases, the J end by 2 bases, with 9 bases between. The CDR3 is made up of 14 amino acids. The DNA for the CDR3 is TGTGCCAGCAGCTTGGCCGGAGAAGCCTACGAGCAGTACGTC. It codes for CASSLAGEAYEQYV.

As DNA, the CDR3 is TGCAGTGCCGGGGGGGAGGGCGGCCTTAGTGATACGCAGTATTTT. Amino acid sequence: CSAGGEGGLSDTQYF. The V and J genes are TRBV20-1 and TRBJ2-3; 8 positions agree with TRBD2. The J segment lost 6 bases and the V segment lost 6 bases, leaving 14 bases of the junction unmatched. This CDR3 is built from 15 residues. Germline CDR1 reads DFQATT; CDR2 reads SNEGSKA (reference sequence).

This clonotype was recorded only once. V usage is TRBV9 and J usage is TRBJ1-2; D may be TRBD1 (5 bases). Trimming took 4 bases from V and 6 from J, leaving 22 bases between them. The length of the CDR3 is 16 residues. Germline-derived CDR1 and CDR2 are SGDLS and YYNGEE. The chain's CDR3 is CASSTRTGLRVDGYTF. The CDR3 DNA follows: TGTGCCAGCAGCACTCGAACAGGCCTGAGGGTGGATGGCTACACCTTC.

This CDR3 is CSADSTPQGGTDTQYF. The CDR3 DNA follows: TGCAGCGCCGACTCGACCCCCCAGGGGGGAACAGATACGCAGTATTTT. This chain uses TRBV29-1 with TRBJ2-3, with D tentatively TRBD1 (7 bases). CDR1 and CDR2 (germline): SQVTM, ANQGSEA. V was pared by 7 bases and J by 3 bases, with 23 bases between. The CDR3 is made up of 16 amino acids.

The V call is TRBV29-1, the J call TRBJ2-1; a weak D match, TRBD1 (5 bases). The CDR3 has 12 residues. V was clipped by 2 bases and J by 6 bases, with 8 bases between them. Per germline, CDR1 SQVTM and CDR2 ANQGSEA. DNA of the CDR3: TGCAGCGTTGAAACAGGTACCAATGAGCAGTTCTTC. Protein: CSVETGTNEQFF.

V is TRBV29-1 and J is TRBJ1-6; tentatively, D is TRBD1 (5 bases). The CDR3 is 11 amino acids. Trimming stripped 7 bases from V and 11 bases from J, with 12 bases between. Germline V gives CDR1 SQVTM, CDR2 ANQGSEA. CDR3 residues: CSGPGSPPLHF. Here the CDR3 DNA reads TGCAGCGGACCAGGGTCGCCACCCCTCCACTTT.

This rearrangement joins TRBV3-1 to TRBJ2-1; 9 bases fit TRBD1. CDR1 LGHDT and CDR2 YNNKEL come from the germline V gene (reference sequence). Trimming removed 6 bases from V and 16 bases from J; junction bases left unmatched: 13. There are 13 residues in the CDR3. The CDR3: CASRSSTGGSPFF. In DNA, the CDR3 is TGTGCCAGCAGGTCTTCAACAGGGGGCTCTCCTTTCTTC.

The V and J genes are TRBV7-2 and TRBJ1-5, with a possible D match to TRBD1 (6 bases). Per the germline V gene, CDR1 is SGHTA and CDR2 is FQGNSA. This CDR3 region has 12 residues. V lost 5 bases and J lost 8, with 10 bases in between. Here the CDR3 reads CASSPRGEPQHF. CDR3 sequence (DNA): TGTGCCAGCAGCCCTAGGGGGGAGCCCCAGCATTTT.

This clonotype was seen a single time. The chain employs TRBV29-1 and TRBJ2-3; D possibly corresponds to TRBD1 (6 bases). Trimming took 4 bases from V and 0 from J, leaving 14 bases between them. The germline V gene has CDR1 SQVTM and CDR2 ANQGSEA. The CDR3 runs to 15 residues. The CDR3 nucleotides read TGCAGCGTTGGGAGAGGGGGATCTAGCACAGATACGCAGTATTTT. Residues: CSVGRGGSSTDTQYF.

V is TRBV29-1 and J is TRBJ1-4, with no clear D. Germline V gene lookup returns CDR1 SQVTM and CDR2 ANQGSEA. The CDR3 runs to 12 residues. V lost 7 bases, J lost 6 bases, and 12 bases lay in between. CDR3 coding DNA: TGCAGCGGCGGACGAACGGATGAAAAACTGTTTTTT. Translation: CSGGRTDEKLFF. Supplemented by reference TRBV29-1 and TRBJ1-4, the full variable domain reads SAVISQKPSRDICQRGTSLTIQCQVDSQVTMMFWYRQQPGQSLTLIATANQGSEATYESGFVIDKFPISRPNLTFSTLTVSNMSPEDSSIYLCSGGRTDEKLFFGSGTQLSVL.

The V gene is TRBV3-1, the J gene TRBJ1-2; tentative D call: TRBD1 (5 bases). The V end was cut by 0 bases, the J end by 4 bases, with 9 bases between. The CDR3 length is 14 residues. Per the germline V gene, CDR1 is LGHDT and CDR2 is YNNKEL (reference sequence). DNA of the CDR3: TGTGCCAGCAGCCAAGATCGGCAGGGCTATGGCTACACCTTC. It specifies CASSQDRQGYGYTF.

The J gene is TRBJ1-5, the V gene TRBV12-3 or TRBV12-4; D not certain. V lost 3 bases and J 9 bases, leaving 6 bases between the germline ends. There are 11 residues in the CDR3. Written as DNA, the CDR3 is TGTGCCAGCAGTTTCCCGGTGCCCCAGCATTTT. This translates into CASSFPVPQHF.